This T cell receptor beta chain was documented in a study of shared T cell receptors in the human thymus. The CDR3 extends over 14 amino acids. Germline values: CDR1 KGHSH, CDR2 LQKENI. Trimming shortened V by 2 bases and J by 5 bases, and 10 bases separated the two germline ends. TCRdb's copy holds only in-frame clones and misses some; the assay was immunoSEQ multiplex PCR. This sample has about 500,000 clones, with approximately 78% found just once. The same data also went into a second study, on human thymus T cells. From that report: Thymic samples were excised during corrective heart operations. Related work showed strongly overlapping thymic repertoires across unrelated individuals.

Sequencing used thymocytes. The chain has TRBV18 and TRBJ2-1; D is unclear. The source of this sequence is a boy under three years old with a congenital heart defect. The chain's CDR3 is CASSPGGVNNEQFF. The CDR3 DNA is TGTGCCAGCTCACCAGGTGGAGTTAACAATGAGCAGTTCTTC.